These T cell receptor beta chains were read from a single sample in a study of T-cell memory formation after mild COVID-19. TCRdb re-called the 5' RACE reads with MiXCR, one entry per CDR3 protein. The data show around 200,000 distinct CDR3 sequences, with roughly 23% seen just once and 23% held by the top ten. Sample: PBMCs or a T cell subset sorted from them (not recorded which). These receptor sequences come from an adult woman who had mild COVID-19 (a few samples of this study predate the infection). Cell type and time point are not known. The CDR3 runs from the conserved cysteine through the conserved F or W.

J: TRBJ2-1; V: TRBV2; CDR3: CASSVWTEANEQFF
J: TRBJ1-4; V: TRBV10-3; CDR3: CAISESWSGGSEKLFF
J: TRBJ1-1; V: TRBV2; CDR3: CADTMPGVDQNTEAFF
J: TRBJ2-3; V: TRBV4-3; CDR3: CASSQGRGTDTQYF
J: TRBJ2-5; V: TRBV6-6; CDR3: CASSYGSFLETQYF
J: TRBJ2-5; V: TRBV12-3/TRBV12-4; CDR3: CASRGPSPQTQYF
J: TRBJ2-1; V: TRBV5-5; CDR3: CASSLSGGPNNEQFF
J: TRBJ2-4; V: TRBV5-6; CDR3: CASSFVGLQVDKNIQYF
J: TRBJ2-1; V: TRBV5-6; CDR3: CASSLERALLYNEQFF
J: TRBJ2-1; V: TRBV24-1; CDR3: CATSDSRLTRENEQFF
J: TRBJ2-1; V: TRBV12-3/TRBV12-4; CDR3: CASSLPGLAGGPSEQFF
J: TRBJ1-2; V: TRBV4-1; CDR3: CASSHGRNYGYTF
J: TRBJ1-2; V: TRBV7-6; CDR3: CASSLASQGYGYTF
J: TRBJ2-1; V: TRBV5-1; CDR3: CASSSGTGFKSEQFF
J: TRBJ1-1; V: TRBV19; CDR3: CASSPMGAANTEAFF
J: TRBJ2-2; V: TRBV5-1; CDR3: CASSWTDPNTGELFF
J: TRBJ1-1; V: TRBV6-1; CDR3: CASSSQTTNLGRQTLAAFF
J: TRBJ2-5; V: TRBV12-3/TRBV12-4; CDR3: CASTLAVAGEGTQYF
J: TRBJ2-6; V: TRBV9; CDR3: CASSAELGGANVLTF
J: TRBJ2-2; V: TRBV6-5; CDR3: CASSYSIQGLGGELFF
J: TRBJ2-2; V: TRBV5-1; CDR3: CASSLDGSGQPNTGELFF
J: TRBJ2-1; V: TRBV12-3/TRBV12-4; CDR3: CASSPLPKGNEQFF
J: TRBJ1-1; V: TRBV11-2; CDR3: CASSSPGGTARNTEAFF
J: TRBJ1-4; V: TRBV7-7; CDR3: CASSDDVVGTPNEKLFF
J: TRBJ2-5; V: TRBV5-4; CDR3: CASSPRTGVETQYF
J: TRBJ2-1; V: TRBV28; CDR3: CATLRGSNEQFF
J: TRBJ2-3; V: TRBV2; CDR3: CASSEVGLAGIGGTDTQYF
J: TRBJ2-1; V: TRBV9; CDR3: CASSVGGGNEQFF
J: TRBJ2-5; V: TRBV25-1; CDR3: CASSELAGGPQETQYF
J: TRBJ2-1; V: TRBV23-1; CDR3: CASSRGRKRSSYNEQFF
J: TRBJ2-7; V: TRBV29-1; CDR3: CSVAGGTGYEQYF
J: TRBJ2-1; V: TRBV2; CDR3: CASSGSGSVYNEQFF
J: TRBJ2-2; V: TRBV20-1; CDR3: CSAQGPGLAAGRELFF
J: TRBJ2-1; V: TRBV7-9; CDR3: CASSPSSGGAYNEQFF
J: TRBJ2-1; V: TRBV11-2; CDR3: CASSLGTSGGLFDEQFF
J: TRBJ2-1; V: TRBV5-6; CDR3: CASSLDGFYNEQFF
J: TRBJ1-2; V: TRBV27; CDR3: CASSAGLGVWYGYTF
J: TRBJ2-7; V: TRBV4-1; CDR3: CASSDWTGNSYEQYF
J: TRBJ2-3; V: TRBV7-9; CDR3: CASSVNTQYF